This record covers a single T cell receptor (beta chain). What it binds is unknown. TCRdb's table, derived via immunoSEQ multiplex PCR, lists solely in-frame clones and lacks some. The sample holds tens of thousands of clones; 87% are singletons and the top ten take roughly 0.23%. The data were obtained in a study of OX40 agonist ivuxolimab in advanced cancers. The study's findings and limits: Clonal expansion among partial responders at 0.1-3.0 mg/kg ranked near the lowest. Among expanded peripheral T cells, antigen specificity went undetermined. On average, CD8+ T cells had more expanded clones than CD4+.

CDR1 KGHSH and CDR2 LQKENI come from the germline V gene. This CDR3 has 15 residues. Trimming stripped 8 bases from V and 7 bases from J, with 23 bases between. Sequenced material: CD4+ or CD8+ T cells sorted from blood, taken in a trial of the OX40 agonist ivuxolimab. The chain couples TRBV18 to TRBJ1-2; D possibly corresponds to TRBD1 (6 bases). The TCR was taken from an adult with an advanced solid tumor such as melanoma, head and neck, liver or kidney cancer. The CDR3 protein is CASGGLQGSLSGYTF. Here the CDR3 DNA reads TGTGCCAGCGGCGGCCTACAGGGTAGTCTCTCTGGCTACACCTTC.